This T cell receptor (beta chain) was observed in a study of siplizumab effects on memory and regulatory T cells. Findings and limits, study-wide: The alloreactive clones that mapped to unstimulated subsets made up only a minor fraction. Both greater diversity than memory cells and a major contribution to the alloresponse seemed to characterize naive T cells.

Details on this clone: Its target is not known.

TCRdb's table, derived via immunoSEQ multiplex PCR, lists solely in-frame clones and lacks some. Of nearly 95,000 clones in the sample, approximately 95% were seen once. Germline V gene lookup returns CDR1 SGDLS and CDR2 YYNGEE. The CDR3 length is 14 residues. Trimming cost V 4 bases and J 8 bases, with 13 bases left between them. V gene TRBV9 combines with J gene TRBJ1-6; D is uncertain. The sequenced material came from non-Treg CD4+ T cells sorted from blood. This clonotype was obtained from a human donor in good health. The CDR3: CASSPGRGDSPLHF. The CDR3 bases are TGTGCCAGCAGCCCCGGCCGCGGGGATTCACCCCTCCACTTT.